The clone carrying this T cell receptor (beta chain) is medium-sized in the sample. The antigen is unknown. V was clipped by 2 bases and J by 0 bases; unmatched bases: 3. Germline CDR1 reads SGHRS; CDR2 reads YFSETQ. The CDR3 sequence is 15 residues long. This specimen belongs to a study of T cell responses to AZD1222 COVID-19 vaccine. Both about-4-week and about-12-week second-dose recipients were combined. Study outcomes and limitations: Only 5 or 6 individuals given AZD1222 were seropositive at baseline. Spike was spanned by vaccine-associated CD4 TCRs, with dominance at 160-218 and 743-854. Possibly, clonal diversity was underestimated; donors were largely white British and included more females.

Clones were read by immunoSEQ multiplex PCR, and TCRdb kept only the in-frame ones, dropping some. This table has about 130,000 clones, approximately 90% appearing once. The chain has TRBV5-1 and TRBJ2-7; 9 nucleotides agree with TRBD1. The clonotype comes from an adult who received the AZD1222 COVID-19 vaccine. The starting material was peripheral blood, obtained 28 days after the second AZD1222 dose. CDR3 protein: CASSFGTGNSYEQYF. The CDR3 DNA is TGCGCCAGCAGCTTTGGGACAGGGAACTCCTACGAGCAGTACTTC.